A single sample gave rise to the 4 T cell receptor beta chains below, sequenced in a study of vaccination and CD4 T cells after COVID-19. These receptors' antigens are unknown. The sample's treatment: approximately nine-day PBMC culture with coronavirus spike peptide pools or control peptides (ViraFEST assay). Oncomine TCR Beta short-read sequencing was applied to DNA from cultured CD4+ T cells. TCRdb itself ran the PCR reads through MiXCR, one entry per CDR3 protein. Of about 14,000 distinct CDR3 sequences in the sample, around half were seen once. The material was CD4+ T cells from blood, cultured in vitro, obtained before SARS-CoV-2 vaccination. These receptors were taken from a human donor who had recovered from COVID-19.

CDR3 DNA: TGTGCCAGCAGCTTGGGGGGAACTAGCACAGATACGCAGTATTTT. Translating it yields CASSLGGTSTDTQYF. The chain is built from TRBV7-3 and TRBJ2-3, with TRBD2 as a possible D gene (6 bases). Germline V lookup: CDR1 SGHTA, CDR2 FQGTGA. The CDR3 extends over 15 amino acids. The V end lost 3 bases, the J end lost 0 bases, and 10 bases lay between the germline ends.

The chain employs TRBV7-2 and TRBJ1-6; D is uncertain. Germline V gene lookup returns CDR1 SGHTA and CDR2 FQGNSA. Trimming left V 1 base short and J 7 bases short, with 8 bases between. This CDR3 is 14 amino acids long. CDR3 coding DNA: TGTGCCAGCAGCTTAGTCACGGAAAATTCACCCCTCCACTTT. This sequence encodes CASSLVTENSPLHF.

This clonotype was counted once. The chain uses TRBV7-9 and TRBJ1-2, with TRBD1 matching over 10 bases. The CDR3 is 18 amino acids. Trimming removed 3 bases from V and 4 bases from J; junction bases left unmatched: 14. Germline V CDR1 and CDR2: SEHNR, FQNEAQ (reference sequence). The CDR3 protein is CASSLIIETGGSFYGYTF. The DNA for the CDR3 is TGTGCCAGCAGCTTGATTATCGAGACAGGGGGCTCGTTCTATGGCTACACCTTC.

This clonotype was seen just once. The genes are TRBV18 and TRBJ1-1; the match to TRBD1 covers 8 bases. The J segment lost 2 bases and the V segment lost 3 bases, leaving 11 bases of the junction unmatched. Germline-derived CDR1 and CDR2 are KGHSH and LQKENI. The CDR3 contains 17 residues. CDR3 nucleotides: TGTGCCAGCTCACCGTCCGGGGGCAGGGGGCAAAACACTGAAGCTTTCTTT. It yields the protein CASSPSGGRGQNTEAFF.